This TCR beta chain was recorded in a study of Ad26.COV2.S vaccination and SARS-CoV-2 variants. Profiled with immunoSEQ multiplex PCR; TCRdb holds only in-frame clones, not every one. Of some 290,000 clones in the sample, just under 85% were seen once. V lost 6 bases and J lost 2, with 16 bases in between. CDR3 length: 15 residues. Germline V gene data show CDR1 as MNHEY and CDR2 as SVGEGT. The treatment: around 19 received Ad26.COV2.S at low or high dose, single or two shots; 5 received placebo; per-sample allocation not given. Samples came from day 63 after the first vaccine or placebo injection. The source of this sequence is a person between 18 and 65 years old who received the Ad26.COV2.S COVID-19 vaccine or a placebo. Sample: peripheral blood, taken in a trial of Ad26.COV2.S vaccine versus placebo. This chain uses TRBV6-2 or TRBV6-3 with TRBJ2-5; TRBD1 or TRBD2 may be the D gene (5 bases each). The CDR3 sequence: CASSQGDGRQETQYF. The CDR3 region has the DNA TGTGCCAGCAGCCAAGGGGACGGTCGGCAAGAGACCCAGTACTTC.